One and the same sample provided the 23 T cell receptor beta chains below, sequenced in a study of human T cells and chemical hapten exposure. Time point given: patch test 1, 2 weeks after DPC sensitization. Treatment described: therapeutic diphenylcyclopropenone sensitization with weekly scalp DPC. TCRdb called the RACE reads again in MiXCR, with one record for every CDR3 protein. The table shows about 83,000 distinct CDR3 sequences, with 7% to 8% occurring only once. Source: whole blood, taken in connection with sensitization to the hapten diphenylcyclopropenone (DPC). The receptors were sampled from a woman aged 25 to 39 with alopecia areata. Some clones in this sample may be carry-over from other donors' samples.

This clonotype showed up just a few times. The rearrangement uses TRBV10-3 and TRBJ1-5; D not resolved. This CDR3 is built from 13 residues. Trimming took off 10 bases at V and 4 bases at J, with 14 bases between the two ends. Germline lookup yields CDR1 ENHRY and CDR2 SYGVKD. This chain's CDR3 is CASDTDGNQPQHF. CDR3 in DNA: TGTGCCAGCGATACGGACGGTAATCAGCCCCAGCATTTT.

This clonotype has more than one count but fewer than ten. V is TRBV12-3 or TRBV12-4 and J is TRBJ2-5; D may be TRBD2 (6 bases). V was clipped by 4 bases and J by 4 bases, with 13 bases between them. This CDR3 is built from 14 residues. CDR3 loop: CASSSFGTLETQYF. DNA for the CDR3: TGTGCCAGCAGTTCCTTCGGGACTCTAGAGACCCAGTACTTC.

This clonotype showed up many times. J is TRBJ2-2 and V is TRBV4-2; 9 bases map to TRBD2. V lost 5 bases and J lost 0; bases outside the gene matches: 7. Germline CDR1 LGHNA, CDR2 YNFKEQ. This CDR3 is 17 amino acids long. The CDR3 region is CASSTSGGGANTGELFF. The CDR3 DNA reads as TGTGCCAGCAGCACATCGGGCGGGGGGGCGAACACCGGGGAGCTGTTTTTT.

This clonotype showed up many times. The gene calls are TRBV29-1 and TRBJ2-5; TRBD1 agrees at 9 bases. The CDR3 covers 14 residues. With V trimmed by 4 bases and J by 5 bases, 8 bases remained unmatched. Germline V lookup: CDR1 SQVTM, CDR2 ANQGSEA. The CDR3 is CSVGSQGAVETQYF. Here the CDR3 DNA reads TGCAGCGTTGGCTCACAGGGGGCAGTGGAGACCCAGTACTTC.

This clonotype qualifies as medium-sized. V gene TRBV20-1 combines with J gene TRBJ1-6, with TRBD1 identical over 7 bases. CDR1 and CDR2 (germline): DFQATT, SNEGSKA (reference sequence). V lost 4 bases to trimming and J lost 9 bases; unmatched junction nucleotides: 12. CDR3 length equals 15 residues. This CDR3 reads CSANYRGGESSPLHF. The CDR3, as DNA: TGCAGTGCTAACTACAGGGGTGGGGAGAGTTCACCCCTCCACTTT.

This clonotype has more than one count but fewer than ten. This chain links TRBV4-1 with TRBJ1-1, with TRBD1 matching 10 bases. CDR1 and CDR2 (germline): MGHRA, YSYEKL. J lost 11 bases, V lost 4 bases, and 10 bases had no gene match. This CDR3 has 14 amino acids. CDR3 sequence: CASSLQGQGEMAFF. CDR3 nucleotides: TGCGCCAGCAGCCTCCAAGGACAGGGGGAGATGGCTTTCTTT.

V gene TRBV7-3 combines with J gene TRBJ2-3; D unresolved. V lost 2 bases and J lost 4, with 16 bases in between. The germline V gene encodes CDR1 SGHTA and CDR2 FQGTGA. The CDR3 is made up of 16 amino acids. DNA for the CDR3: TGTGCCAGCAGCTTATTCGGCCCCCTTACCTCAGATACGCAGTATTTT. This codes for CASSLFGPLTSDTQYF.

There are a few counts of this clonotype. CDR3 nucleotides: TGCAGCGTCTCAGGTCGAGCGGGGATCACAGATACGCAGTATTTT. Amino acids: CSVSGRAGITDTQYF. V is TRBV29-1 and J is TRBJ2-3, with TRBD2 identical over 7 bases. J was trimmed by 2 bases and V by 6 bases; bases with no gene match: 11. This CDR3 contains 15 residues. Germline CDR1 and CDR2: SQVTM and ANQGSEA.

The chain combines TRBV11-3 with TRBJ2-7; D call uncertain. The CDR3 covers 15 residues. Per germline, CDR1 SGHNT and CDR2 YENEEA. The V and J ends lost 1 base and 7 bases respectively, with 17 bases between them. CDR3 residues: CASSLGIPFASEQYF. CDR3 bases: TGTGCCAGCAGCTTAGGAATCCCATTCGCGTCTGAGCAGTACTTC.

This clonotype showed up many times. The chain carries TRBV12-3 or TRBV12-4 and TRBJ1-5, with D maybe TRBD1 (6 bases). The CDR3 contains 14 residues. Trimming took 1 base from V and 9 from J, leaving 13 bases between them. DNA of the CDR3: TGTGCCAGCAGTTTAGTCGGGGGCGCCACGCCCCAGCATTTT. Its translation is CASSLVGGATPQHF.

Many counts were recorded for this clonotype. The DNA of the CDR3 is TGTGCCATCAGGCCAGCTGCGGGTGAAAAACTGTTTTTT. The encoded protein is CAIRPAAGEKLFF. The chain links TRBV10-3 to TRBJ1-4; D call uncertain. The V end lost 6 bases, the J end lost 7 bases, and 12 bases lay between the germline ends. CDR3 length: 13 amino acids. From germline, CDR1 is ENHRY and CDR2 SYGVKD.

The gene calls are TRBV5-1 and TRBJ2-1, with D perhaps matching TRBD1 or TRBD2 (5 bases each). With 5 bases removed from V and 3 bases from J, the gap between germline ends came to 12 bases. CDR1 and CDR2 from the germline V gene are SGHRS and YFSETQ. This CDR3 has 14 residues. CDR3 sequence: CASSWGTDYNEQFF. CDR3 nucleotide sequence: TGCGCCAGCAGTTGGGGGACGGACTACAATGAGCAGTTCTTC.

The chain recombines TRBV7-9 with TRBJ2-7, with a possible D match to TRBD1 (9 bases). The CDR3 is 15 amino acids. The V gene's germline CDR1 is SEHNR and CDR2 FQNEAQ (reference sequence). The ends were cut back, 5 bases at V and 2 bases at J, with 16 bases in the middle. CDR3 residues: CASSPGGTGTYEQYF. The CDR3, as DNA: TGTGCCAGCAGCCCGGGGGGGACAGGGACCTACGAGCAGTACTTC.

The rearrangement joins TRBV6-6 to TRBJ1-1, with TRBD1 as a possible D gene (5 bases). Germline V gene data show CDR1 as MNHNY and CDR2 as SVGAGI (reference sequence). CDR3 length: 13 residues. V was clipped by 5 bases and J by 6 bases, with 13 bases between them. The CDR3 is CASSPLGGAEAFF. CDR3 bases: TGTGCCAGCAGTCCACTGGGGGGGGCTGAAGCTTTCTTT.

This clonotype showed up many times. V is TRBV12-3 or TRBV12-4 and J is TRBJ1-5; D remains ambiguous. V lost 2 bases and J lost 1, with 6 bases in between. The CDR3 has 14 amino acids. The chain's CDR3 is CASSLRASNQPQHF. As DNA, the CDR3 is TGTGCCAGCAGTTTAAGGGCCAGCAATCAGCCCCAGCATTTT.

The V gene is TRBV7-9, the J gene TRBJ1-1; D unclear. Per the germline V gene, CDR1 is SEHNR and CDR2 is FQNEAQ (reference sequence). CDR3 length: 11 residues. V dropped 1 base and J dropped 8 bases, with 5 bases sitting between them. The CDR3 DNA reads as TGTGCCAGCAGCTTAGTGGACGAAGCTTTCTTT. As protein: CASSLVDEAFF.

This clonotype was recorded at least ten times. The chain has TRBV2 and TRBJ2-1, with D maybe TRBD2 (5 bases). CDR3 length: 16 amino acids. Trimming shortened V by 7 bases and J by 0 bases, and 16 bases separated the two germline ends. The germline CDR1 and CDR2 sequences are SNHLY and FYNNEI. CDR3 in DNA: TGTGCCAGCATCTTCTCGGAGCGGTCCTCCTACAATGAGCAGTTCTTC. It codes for CASIFSERSSYNEQFF.

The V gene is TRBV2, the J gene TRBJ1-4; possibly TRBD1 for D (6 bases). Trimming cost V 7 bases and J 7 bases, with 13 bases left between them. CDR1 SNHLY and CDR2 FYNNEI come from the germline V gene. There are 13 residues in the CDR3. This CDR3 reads CASKEGEGEKLFF. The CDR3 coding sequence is TGTGCCAGCAAGGAGGGGGAAGGTGAAAAACTGTTTTTT.

In DNA, the CDR3 is TGCGCCAGCAGCCCATTTTCCGGGACATATCCCACAGATACGCAGTATTTT. Protein sequence: CASSPFSGTYPTDTQYF. This sequence joins TRBV5-1 and TRBJ2-3, with D possibly being TRBD1 (6 bases). From germline, CDR1 is SGHRS and CDR2 YFSETQ. The CDR3 is made up of 17 amino acids. V was clipped by 4 bases and J by 2 bases, with 20 bases between them.

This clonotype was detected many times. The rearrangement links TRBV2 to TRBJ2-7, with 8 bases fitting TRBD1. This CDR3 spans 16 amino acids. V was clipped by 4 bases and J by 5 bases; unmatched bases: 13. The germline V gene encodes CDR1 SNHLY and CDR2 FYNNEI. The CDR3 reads CASSGGFGQGRNEQYF. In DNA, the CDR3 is TGTGCCAGCAGTGGGGGGTTCGGACAGGGTAGGAACGAGCAGTACTTC.

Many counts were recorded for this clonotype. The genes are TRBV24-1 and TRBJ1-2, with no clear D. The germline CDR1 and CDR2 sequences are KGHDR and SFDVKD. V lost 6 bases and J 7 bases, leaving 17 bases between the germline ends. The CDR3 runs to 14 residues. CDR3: CATSPTAGSAGYTF. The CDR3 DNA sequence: TGTGCCACCAGTCCAACAGCCGGTTCCGCTGGCTACACCTTC.

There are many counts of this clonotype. The CDR3 sequence: CASSLAGAINYGYTF. In nucleotides, the CDR3 is TGTGCCAGCAGCTTGGCGGGGGCAATTAACTATGGCTACACCTTC. This chain links TRBV5-5 with TRBJ1-2; maybe TRBD1 (6 bases). This CDR3 spans 15 amino acids. Trimming took off 0 bases at V and 1 base at J, with 10 bases between the two ends. Germline V gives CDR1 SGHKS, CDR2 YYEKEE (reference sequence).

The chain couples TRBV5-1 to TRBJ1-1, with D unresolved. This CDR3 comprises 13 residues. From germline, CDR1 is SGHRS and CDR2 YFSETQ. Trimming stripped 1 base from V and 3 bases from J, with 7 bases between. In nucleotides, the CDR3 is TGCGCCAGCAGCTTGCCAAGGGACACTGAAGCTTTCTTT. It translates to CASSLPRDTEAFF.